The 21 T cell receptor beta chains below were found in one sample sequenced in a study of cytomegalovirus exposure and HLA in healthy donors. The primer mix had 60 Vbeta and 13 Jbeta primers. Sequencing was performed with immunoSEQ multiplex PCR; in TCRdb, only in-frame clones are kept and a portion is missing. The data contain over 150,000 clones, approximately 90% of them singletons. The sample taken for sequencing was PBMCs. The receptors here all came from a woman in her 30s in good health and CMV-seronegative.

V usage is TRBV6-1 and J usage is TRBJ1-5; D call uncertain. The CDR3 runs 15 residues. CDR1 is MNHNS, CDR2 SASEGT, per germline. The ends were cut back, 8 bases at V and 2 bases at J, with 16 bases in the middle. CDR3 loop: CASDRGGFGNQPQHF. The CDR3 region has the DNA TGTGCCAGCGATCGGGGAGGCTTCGGCAATCAGCCCCAGCATTTT.

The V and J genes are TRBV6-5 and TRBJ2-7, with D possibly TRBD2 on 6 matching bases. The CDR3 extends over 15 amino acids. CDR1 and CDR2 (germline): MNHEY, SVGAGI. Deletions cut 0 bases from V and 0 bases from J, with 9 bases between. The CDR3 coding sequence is TGTGCCAGCAGTTACTCGCACGGGAGCTCCTACGAGCAGTACTTC. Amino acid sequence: CASSYSHGSSYEQYF.

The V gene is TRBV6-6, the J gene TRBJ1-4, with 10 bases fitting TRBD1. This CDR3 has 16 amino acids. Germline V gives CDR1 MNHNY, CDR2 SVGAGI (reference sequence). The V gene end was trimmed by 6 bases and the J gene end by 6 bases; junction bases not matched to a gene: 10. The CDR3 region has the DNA TGTGCCAGCAGGGACGGGACAGGGGTCACAGATGAAAAACTGTTTTTT. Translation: CASRDGTGVTDEKLFF.

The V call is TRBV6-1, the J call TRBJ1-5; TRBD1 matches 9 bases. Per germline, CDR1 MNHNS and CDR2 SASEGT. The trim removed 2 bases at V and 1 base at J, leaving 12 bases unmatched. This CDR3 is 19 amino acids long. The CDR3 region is CASSEPGQGVSRSNQPQHF. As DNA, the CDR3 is TGTGCCAGCAGTGAACCGGGACAGGGCGTATCTAGGAGCAATCAGCCCCAGCATTTT.

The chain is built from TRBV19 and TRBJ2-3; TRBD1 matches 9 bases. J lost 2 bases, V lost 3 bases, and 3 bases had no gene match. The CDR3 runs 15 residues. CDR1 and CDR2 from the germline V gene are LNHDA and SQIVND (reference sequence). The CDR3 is CASSIGQGTTDTQYF. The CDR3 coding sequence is TGTGCCAGTAGTATCGGACAGGGGACCACAGATACGCAGTATTTT. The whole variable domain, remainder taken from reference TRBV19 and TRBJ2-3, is DGGITQSPKYLFRKEGQNVTLSCEQNLNHDAMYWYRQDPGQGLRLIYYSQIVNDFQKGDIAEGYSVSREKKESFPLTVTSAQKNPTAFYLCASSIGQGTTDTQYFGPGTRLTVL.

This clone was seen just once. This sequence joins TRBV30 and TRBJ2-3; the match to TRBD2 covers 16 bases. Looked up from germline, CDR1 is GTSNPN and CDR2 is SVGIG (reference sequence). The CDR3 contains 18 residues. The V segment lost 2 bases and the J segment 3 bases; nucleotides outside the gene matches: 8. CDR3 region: CAWSSGTSGRALTDTQYF. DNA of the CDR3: TGTGCCTGGAGTTCCGGGACTAGCGGGAGGGCCCTAACAGATACGCAGTATTTT.

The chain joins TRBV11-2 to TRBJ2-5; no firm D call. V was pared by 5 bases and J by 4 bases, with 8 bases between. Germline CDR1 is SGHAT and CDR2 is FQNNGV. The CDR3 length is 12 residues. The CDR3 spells CASSANGETQYF. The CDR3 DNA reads TGTGCCAGCAGCGCGAACGGAGAGACCCAGTACTTC.

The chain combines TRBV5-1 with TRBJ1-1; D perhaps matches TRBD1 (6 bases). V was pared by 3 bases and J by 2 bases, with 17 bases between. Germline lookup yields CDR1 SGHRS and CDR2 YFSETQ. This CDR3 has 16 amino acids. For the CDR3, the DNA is TGCGCCAGCAGCTGGGGATCCAGGGGAGTAAACACTGAAGCTTTCTTT. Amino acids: CASSWGSRGVNTEAFF.

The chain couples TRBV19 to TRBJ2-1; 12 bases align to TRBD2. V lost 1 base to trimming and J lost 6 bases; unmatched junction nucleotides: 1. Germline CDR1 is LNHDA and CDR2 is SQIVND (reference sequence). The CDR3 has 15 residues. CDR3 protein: CASSIGTSGTNEQFF. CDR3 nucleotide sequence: TGTGCCAGTAGTATAGGGACTAGCGGGACCAATGAGCAGTTCTTC. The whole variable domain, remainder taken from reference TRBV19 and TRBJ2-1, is DGGITQSPKYLFRKEGQNVTLSCEQNLNHDAMYWYRQDPGQGLRLIYYSQIVNDFQKGDIAEGYSVSREKKESFPLTVTSAQKNPTAFYLCASSIGTSGTNEQFFGPGTRLTVL.

CDR3 sequence: CASSLWLEMDTQYF. In DNA form, the CDR3 reads TGTGCCAGCAGCTTATGGCTAGAAATGGATACGCAGTATTTT. The chain has TRBV7-2 and TRBJ2-3; D is ambiguous. This CDR3 spans 14 amino acids. Trimming cost V 2 bases and J 6 bases, with 12 bases left between them. CDR1 SGHTA and CDR2 FQGNSA come from the germline V gene.

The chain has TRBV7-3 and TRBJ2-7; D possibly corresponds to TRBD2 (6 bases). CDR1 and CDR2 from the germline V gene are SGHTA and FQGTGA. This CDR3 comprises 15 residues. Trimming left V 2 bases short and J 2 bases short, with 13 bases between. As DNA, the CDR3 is TGTGCCAGCAGCTTAGGTTTGTCGGGAGCCTACGAGCAGTACTTC. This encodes CASSLGLSGAYEQYF. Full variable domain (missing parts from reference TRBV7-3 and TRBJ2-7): GAGVSQTPSNKVTEKGKYVELRCDPISGHTALYWYRQSLGQGPEFLIYFQGTGAADDSGLPNDRFFAVRPEGSVSTLKIQRTERGDSAVYLCASSLGLSGAYEQYFGPGTRLTVT.

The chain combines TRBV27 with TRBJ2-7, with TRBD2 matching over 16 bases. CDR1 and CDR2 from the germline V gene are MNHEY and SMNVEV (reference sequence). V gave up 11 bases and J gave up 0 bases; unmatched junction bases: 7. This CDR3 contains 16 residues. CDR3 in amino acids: CACGTSGGESSYEQYF. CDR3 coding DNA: TGTGCCTGCGGGACTAGCGGGGGGGAAAGCTCCTACGAGCAGTACTTC.

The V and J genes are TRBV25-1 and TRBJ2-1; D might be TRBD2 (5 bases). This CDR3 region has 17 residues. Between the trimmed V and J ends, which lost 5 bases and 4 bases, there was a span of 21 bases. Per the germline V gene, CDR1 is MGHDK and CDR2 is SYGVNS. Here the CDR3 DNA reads TGTGCCAGCAGTCCCCCTAGTTGGGAGCTTCTTTACAATGAGCAGTTCTTC. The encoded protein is CASSPPSWELLYNEQFF.

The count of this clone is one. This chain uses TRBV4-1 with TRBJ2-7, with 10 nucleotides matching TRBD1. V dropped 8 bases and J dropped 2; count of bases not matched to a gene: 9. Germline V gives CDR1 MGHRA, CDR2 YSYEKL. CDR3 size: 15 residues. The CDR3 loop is CASGDPGQGTYEQYF. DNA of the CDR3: TGCGCCAGCGGCGACCCGGGACAGGGGACCTACGAGCAGTACTTC.

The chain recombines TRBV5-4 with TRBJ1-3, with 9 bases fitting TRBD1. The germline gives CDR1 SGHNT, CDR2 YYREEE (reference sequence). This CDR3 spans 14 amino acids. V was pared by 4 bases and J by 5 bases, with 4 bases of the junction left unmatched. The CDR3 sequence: CASSLGQGRNTIYF. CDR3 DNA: TGTGCCAGCAGCCTCGGACAGGGGCGAAACACCATATATTTT.

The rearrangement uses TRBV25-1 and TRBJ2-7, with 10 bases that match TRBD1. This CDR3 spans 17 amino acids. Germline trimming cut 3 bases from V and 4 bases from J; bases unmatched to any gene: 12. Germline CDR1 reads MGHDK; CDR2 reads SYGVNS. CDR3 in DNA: TGTGCCAGCAGTGAGGGGGACAGGGGCCCGATTGTTTACGAGCAGTACTTC. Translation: CASSEGDRGPIVYEQYF.

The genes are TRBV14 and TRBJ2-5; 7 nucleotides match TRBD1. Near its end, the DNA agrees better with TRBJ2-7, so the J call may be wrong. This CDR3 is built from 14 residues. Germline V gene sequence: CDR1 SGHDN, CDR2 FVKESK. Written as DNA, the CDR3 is TGTGCCAGCAGCCAGCCGGGACAGAACTACGAGCAGTACTTC. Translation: CASSQPGQNYEQYF.

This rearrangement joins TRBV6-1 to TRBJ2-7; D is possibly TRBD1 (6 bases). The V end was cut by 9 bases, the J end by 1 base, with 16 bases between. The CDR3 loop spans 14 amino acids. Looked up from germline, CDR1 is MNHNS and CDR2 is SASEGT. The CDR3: CASLDRSPSYEQYF. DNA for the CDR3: TGTGCCAGTCTGGACAGATCCCCGTCCTACGAGCAGTACTTC.

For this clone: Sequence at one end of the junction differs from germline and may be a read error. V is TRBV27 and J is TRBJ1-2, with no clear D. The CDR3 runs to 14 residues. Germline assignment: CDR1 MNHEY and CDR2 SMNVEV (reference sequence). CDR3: CASSFFPPDYGYPF. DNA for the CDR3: TGTGCCAGCAGTTTCTTTCCCCCAGACTATGGCTACCCCTTC.

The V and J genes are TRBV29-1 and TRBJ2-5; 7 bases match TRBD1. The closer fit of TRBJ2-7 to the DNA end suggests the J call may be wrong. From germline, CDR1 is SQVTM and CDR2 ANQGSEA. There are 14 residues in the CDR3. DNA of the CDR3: TGCAGCGTTGAACGATCACAGGGGACCTACGAGCAGTACTTC. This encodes CSVERSQGTYEQYF.

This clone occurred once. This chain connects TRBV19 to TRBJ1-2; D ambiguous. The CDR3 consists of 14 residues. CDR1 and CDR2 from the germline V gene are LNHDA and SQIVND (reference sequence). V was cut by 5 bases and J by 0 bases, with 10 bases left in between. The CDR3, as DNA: TGTGCCAGTAGTCCTATATACGCTAACTATGGCTACACCTTC. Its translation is CASSPIYANYGYTF.